This T cell receptor beta chain was retrieved from a study of T cells after yellow fever vaccination. Whole-study results and caveats: Once the booster was given, most primary-vaccination clones reappeared, at 95% to 98% for CD4 and 88% for CD8.

Germline values: CDR1 LGHNA, CDR2 YNFKEQ. The germline V and J ends were trimmed by 1 base and 4 bases, with 11 bases remaining between them. The CDR3 covers 15 residues. In the case of this clonotype: The target antigen is unknown.

MiXCR, applied by TCRdb to the 5' RACE reads, yields one record per CDR3 protein. The sample includes approximately 300,000 distinct CDR3 sequences, roughly 8.7% seen only once; the top ten take roughly 18%. This TCR was recovered from a man aged 18 to 29 who received the YFV17D yellow fever vaccine. Sequencing used PBMCs, obtained on the day of the first yellow fever vaccination. The genes are TRBV4-2 and TRBJ1-3; possible D gene TRBD1, 6 bases. The DNA of the CDR3 is TGTGCCAGCAGCCAAGTGGCAGGGGAAGGAAACACCATATATTTT. Translating it yields CASSQVAGEGNTIYF.